This T cell receptor beta chain comes out of a study of T cell repertoires in cytomegalovirus infection (dated by TCRdb to the late 2010s). For context, the study as a whole: Peptide stimulations targeted recently identified HLA-C-restricted CMV epitopes, whose presentation resists viral immunomodulation, together with well-studied HLA-B-restricted epitopes. Because public TCR beta signatures pointed to carriage of CMV infection together with the matching HLA type, the HLA type of each donor mattered for the analysis.

In this sample, this clonotype turned up a few times. Its binding antigen is unknown. The record has no base qualities; no much larger clone is one base away. General study outcomes and caveats: The ex vivo response was dominated by HLA-C-restricted CMV-specific TCR beta clonotypes, which also provided the single most frequent clonotype in two of eight donors. In both this cohort and an independent cohort of several hundred donors, the cumulative frequency of public TCR beta family members distinguished carriers of CMV infection plus the relevant HLA type.

Sequenced on an Illumina HiSeq 1500. Starting from the raw public reads, TCRdb applied fastp trimming at Q25, assembled clones with MiXCR and retained in-frame beta chains. Rows with one shared CDR3 protein collapse into an entry with the most common genes and DNA. The sample table holds about 920,000 distinct CDR3 sequences, of which approximately 33% were seen once. About an eighth of the sample goes to the ten largest clones. V loses 0 bases, J loses 5 bases, and the germline ends lie 13 bases apart. From the cysteine through the phenylalanine, the CDR3 covers 15 amino acids. Kept here is only the CDR3 DNA, which spans 45 bases and is read in frame from base 1. Per the germline V gene, SGHVS is the CDR1 and FNYEAQ is the CDR2. In light of the paper, this sample's treatment or condition label describes: in vitro stimulation with specific CMV peptide epitopes to enrich CMV-specific T cells.

The clonotype was recovered from a human donor in good health (CMV status not recorded). Some clones in this sample may be carry-over from other donors' samples. This material consisted of cultured CD8+ T cells from PBMCs, taken from culture after CMV antigen stimulation. The chain is assembled from TRBV7-6 and TRBJ2-5, with the D assignment possibly TRBD1 or TRBD2, given 6 matching bases for each. The DNA sequence follows: TGTGCCAGCAGCTTAGCTTGGGGGGCCGGGGAGACCCAGTACTTC. Translated, it gives CASSLAWGAGETQYF.